Listed below are T cell receptor beta chains from one sample, sequenced in a study of blood T cell repertoires in COVID-19. TCRdb's copy holds only in-frame clones and misses some; the assay was immunoSEQ multiplex PCR. Seen here are around 170,000 clones, 65% to 85% observed once, and the top ten hold approximately 15%. Material for sequencing was peripheral blood. All receptors derive from an elderly woman with acute or convalescent COVID-19. Both conserved end residues are part of each CDR3. Fields, in order: clone size, V gene, CDR3 protein. Rows give clone size only sometimes, using once, few, many, or a class for an expanded clone.

clone size: NA
V gene: TRBV5-1
CDR3 protein: CASSYQTALNEKLFF

clone size: NA
V gene: TRBV11-2
CDR3 protein: CASSLELAGSYEQYF

clone size: few
V gene: TRBV3-1/TRBV3-2
CDR3 protein: CASSQDDRGYGYTF

clone size: NA
V gene: TRBV4-1
CDR3 protein: CASSQERDSPSNTGELFF

clone size: NA
V gene: TRBV7-8
CDR3 protein: CASSFIIAGDYNEQFF

clone size: once
V gene: TRBV28
CDR3 protein: CASTAGQVPYEQYF

clone size: NA
V gene: TRBV3-1/TRBV3-2
CDR3 protein: CASSQGGGPRNEQFF

clone size: NA
V gene: TRBV6-4
CDR3 protein: CASSGGDSNEKLFF

clone size: few
V gene: TRBV6-5
CDR3 protein: CASRESGGTEAFF

clone size: NA
V gene: TRBV7-9
CDR3 protein: CASSLEAGLRDYGYTF

clone size: NA
V gene: TRBV7-9
CDR3 protein: CASSLPGGGSYEQYF

clone size: NA
V gene: TRBV9
CDR3 protein: CASSEATAGLYEQYF

clone size: NA
V gene: TRBV6-5
CDR3 protein: CASSPQTGRGDTQYF

clone size: NA
V gene: TRBV7-9
CDR3 protein: CASSLMRERAYEQYF

clone size: NA
V gene: TRBV7-8
CDR3 protein: CASSLGIPLHF

clone size: NA
V gene: TRBV30
CDR3 protein: CACARGELNSPLHF

clone size: NA
V gene: TRBV7-2
CDR3 protein: CASSLAGRGGHGYTF

clone size: once
V gene: TRBV5-1
CDR3 protein: CASSLGSLTGDTEAFF

clone size: NA
V gene: TRBV5-1
CDR3 protein: CASSSQMNTEAFF

clone size: NA
V gene: TRBV11-2
CDR3 protein: CASSSIKADQVGEAFF

clone size: NA
V gene: TRBV4-1
CDR3 protein: CASSQDSGAGVRSEQFF

clone size: NA
V gene: TRBV18
CDR3 protein: CASSPTEGADGYTF

clone size: NA
V gene: TRBV6-5
CDR3 protein: CASSYSAFSHEKLFF

clone size: NA
V gene: TRBV19
CDR3 protein: CASSILGERNQPQHF

clone size: NA
V gene: TRBV19
CDR3 protein: CASSILGQGHGYTF

clone size: NA
V gene: TRBV28
CDR3 protein: CASRTLGRTYEQYF

clone size: NA
V gene: TRBV28
CDR3 protein: CASSFLRTEAFF

clone size: NA
V gene: TRBV5-1
CDR3 protein: CASSLGLAGQPQYF

clone size: NA
V gene: TRBV19
CDR3 protein: CASSLTGDLSNQPQHF

clone size: NA
V gene: TRBV10-3
CDR3 protein: CAISEPGQGGRGRLGYTF

clone size: few
V gene: TRBV3-1/TRBV3-2
CDR3 protein: CASSHRDMSGNTIYF

clone size: NA
V gene: TRBV9
CDR3 protein: CASSVGGVNGLYGYTF

clone size: NA
V gene: TRBV7-8
CDR3 protein: CASSSSRGSGELFF

clone size: NA
V gene: TRBV27
CDR3 protein: CFSGRNNEQFF

clone size: NA
V gene: TRBV13
CDR3 protein: CASSPWRTKNIQYF

clone size: few
V gene: TRBV7-2
CDR3 protein: CASSQIPGDPIGYTF

clone size: NA
V gene: TRBV14
CDR3 protein: CASSQDRRTGGSYNEQFF

clone size: NA
V gene: TRBV7-2
CDR3 protein: CASSRGTGSDYTF

clone size: NA
V gene: TRBV2
CDR3 protein: CASSFRREGEQFF

clone size: NA
V gene: TRBV10-3
CDR3 protein: CAISRGQATDTQYF

clone size: once
V gene: TRBV6-5
CDR3 protein: CASSPRGTLYNEQFF

clone size: few
V gene: TRBV6-5
CDR3 protein: CASSRTVEVNEQYF